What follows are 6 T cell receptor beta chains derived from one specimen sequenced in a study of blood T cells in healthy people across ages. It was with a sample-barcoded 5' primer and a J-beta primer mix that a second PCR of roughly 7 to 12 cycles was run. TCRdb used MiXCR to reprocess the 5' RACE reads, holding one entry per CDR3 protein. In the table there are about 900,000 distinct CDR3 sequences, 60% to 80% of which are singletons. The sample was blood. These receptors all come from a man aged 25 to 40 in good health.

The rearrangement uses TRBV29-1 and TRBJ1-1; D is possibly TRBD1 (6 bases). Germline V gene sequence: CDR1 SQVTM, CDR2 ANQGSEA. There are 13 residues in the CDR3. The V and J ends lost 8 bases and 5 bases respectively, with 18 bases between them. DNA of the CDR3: TGCAGCTCAAAAGGGGGGGTTGAGACTGAAGCTTTCTTT. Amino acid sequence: CSSKGGVETEAFF.

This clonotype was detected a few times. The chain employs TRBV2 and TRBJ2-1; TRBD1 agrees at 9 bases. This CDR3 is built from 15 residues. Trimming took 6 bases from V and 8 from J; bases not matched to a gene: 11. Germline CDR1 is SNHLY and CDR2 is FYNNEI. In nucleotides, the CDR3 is TGTGCCAGCAGCCGTCCGGGACAGGGATCTTATGAGCAGTTCTTC. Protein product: CASSRPGQGSYEQFF. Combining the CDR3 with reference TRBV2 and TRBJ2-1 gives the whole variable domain EPEVTQTPSHQVTQMGQEVILRCVPISNHLYFYWYRQILGQKVEFLVSFYNNEISEKSEIFDDQFSVERPDGSNFTLKIRSTKLEDSAMYFCASSRPGQGSYEQFFGPGTRLTVL.

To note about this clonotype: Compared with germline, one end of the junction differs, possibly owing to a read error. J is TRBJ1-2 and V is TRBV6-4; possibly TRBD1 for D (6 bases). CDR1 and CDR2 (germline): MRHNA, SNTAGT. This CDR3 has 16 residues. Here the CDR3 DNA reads TGTGCCAGCAGTGACTCGAAAGGGGGAAATTACTATGGCCACACCTTC. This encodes CASSDSKGGNYYGHTF.

The CDR3 region has the DNA TGTGCCATGGGAGGGCCCAGGGGCCCAGATACGCAGTATTTT. As protein: CAMGGPRGPDTQYF. V usage is TRBV10-3 and J usage is TRBJ2-3; possibly TRBD2 for D (7 bases). With 9 bases removed from V and 4 bases from J, the gap between germline ends came to 17 bases. This CDR3 is built from 14 residues. Germline CDR1 ENHRY, CDR2 SYGVKD.

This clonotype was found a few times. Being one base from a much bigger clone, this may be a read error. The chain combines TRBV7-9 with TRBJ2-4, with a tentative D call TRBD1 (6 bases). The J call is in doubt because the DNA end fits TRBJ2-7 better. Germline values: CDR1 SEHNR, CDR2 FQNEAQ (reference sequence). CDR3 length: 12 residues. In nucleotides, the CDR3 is TGTGCCAGCAGCCGACAGGACTACGAGCAGTACTTC. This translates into CASSRQDYEQYF.

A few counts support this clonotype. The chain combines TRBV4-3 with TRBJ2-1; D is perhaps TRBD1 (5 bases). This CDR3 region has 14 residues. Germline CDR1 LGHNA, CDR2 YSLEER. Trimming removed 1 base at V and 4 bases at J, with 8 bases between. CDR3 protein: CASSQAHRYNEQFF. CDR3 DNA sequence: TGCGCCAGCAGCCAAGCACACAGGTACAATGAGCAGTTCTTC.